Ten or more counts support the clone carrying this T cell receptor (beta chain). Its target is unknown. These data come from a study of T cells after yellow fever vaccination. Points from the study as a whole: A large majority of primary-vaccination clones showed up again after the booster (about 97% CD4, 75% to 90% CD8).

The V and J ends lost 1 base and 1 base, in that order; junction bases with no gene match: 11. Germline V CDR1 and CDR2: SGHRS, YFSETQ. This CDR3 is 18 amino acids long. TCR cDNA, made by 5'RACE template switching, carried an added universal primer site and UMIs. In TCRdb, the 5' RACE reads were re-called with MiXCR into one record per CDR3 protein. This table holds 280,000 or so distinct CDR3 sequences, 7.5% to 9% found once. The chain has TRBV5-1 and TRBJ1-1; TRBD1 agrees at 9 bases. The material sequenced was CD4+ T cells sorted from PBMCs, taken 5 days after the yellow fever booster vaccination. This TCR derives from a man aged 18-30 years who received the YFV17D yellow fever vaccine. CDR3 residues: CASSLRDRVGLRNTEAFF. In DNA, the CDR3 is TGCGCCAGCAGCTTGCGGGACAGGGTTGGGCTAAGGAACACTGAAGCTTTCTTT.